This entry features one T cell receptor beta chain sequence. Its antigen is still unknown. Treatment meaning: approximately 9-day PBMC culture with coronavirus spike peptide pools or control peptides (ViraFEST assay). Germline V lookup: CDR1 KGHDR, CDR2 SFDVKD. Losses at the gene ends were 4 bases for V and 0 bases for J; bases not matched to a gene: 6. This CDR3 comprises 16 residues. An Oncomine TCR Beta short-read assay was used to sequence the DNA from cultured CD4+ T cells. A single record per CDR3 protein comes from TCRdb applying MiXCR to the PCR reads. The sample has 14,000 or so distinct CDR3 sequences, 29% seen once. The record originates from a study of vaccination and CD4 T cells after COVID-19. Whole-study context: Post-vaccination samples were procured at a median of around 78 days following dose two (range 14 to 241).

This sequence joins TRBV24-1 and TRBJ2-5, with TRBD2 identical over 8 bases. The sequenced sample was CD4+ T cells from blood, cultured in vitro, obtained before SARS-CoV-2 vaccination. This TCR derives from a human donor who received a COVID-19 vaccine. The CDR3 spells CATSEVTSDNQETQYF. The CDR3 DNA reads TGTGCCACCAGTGAGGTGACTAGCGATAACCAAGAGACCCAGTACTTC.